This TCR beta chain appears in the sequencing data of a study of cytomegalovirus exposure and HLA in healthy donors. Whole-study results and caveats: An analysis that was carried out later associated 15,000 to 20,000 TCR beta sequences with HLA alleles at 0.05 false discovery rate.

As regards this clone: Its antigen is currently unknown.

This PCR relied on a set of 60 Vbeta primers and 13 Jbeta primers. The data were produced by immunoSEQ multiplex PCR, yet TCRdb's version contains in-frame clones alone and is incomplete. The top ten clones hold about 20% of a sample with approximately 80,000 clones, about 68% of them seen once. Sequencing was done on a sample of PBMCs. The TCR originated in a man between 25 and 39 years old in good health and CMV-seropositive.

The CDR3 nucleotides are TGTGCCAGCAATCCAGGGGATTGGGGTGGCTACACCTTC. It is translated as CASNPGDWGGYTF. The genes are TRBV6-6 and TRBJ1-2, with a tentative D call TRBD1 (6 bases). CDR1 and CDR2 from the germline V gene are MNHNY and SVGAGI (reference sequence). The CDR3 consists of 13 residues. Deletions cut 7 bases from V and 7 bases from J, with 16 bases between.